The rows below give T cell receptor beta chains drawn from one sample of a study of siplizumab effects on memory and regulatory T cells. Their recognized antigens are unknown. Profiling relied on immunoSEQ multiplex PCR, and the TCRdb table lists in-frame clones only, not all of them. The table lists about 13,000 clones, almost 40% of them singletons. The sample consisted of CFSE-low (dividing) CD8+ T cells sorted from an allogeneic mixed lymphocyte reaction. These TCRs come from a human donor in good health; the cells came from an allogeneic mixed lymphocyte reaction. Both conserved end residues are part of each CDR3. D genes are given only for firm matches. A clone size is listed for some rows: how often the clone was seen (once, few, many), or a class if it is expanded.

j_gene,d_gene,v_gene,abundance,CDR3nt,CDR3aa
TRBJ1-5,-,TRBV27,few,TGTGCCAGCAGCCCGGTCCCGGCCAATCAGCCCCAGCATTTT,CASSPVPANQPQHF
TRBJ2-7,TRBD2,TRBV18,once,TGTGCCAGCTCGGATCCAGCGGGAGGTATTTACGAGCAGTACTTC,CASSDPAGGIYEQYF
TRBJ2-1,-,TRBV11-2,-,TGTGCCAGCGACCCTACAGGGTTGGAGGAGCAGTTCTTC,CASDPTGLEEQFF
TRBJ2-7,-,TRBV29-1,few,TGCAGCGTTGAAGGGGAATCCTACGAGCAGTACTTC,CSVEGESYEQYF
TRBJ2-7,-,TRBV6-5,-,TGTGCCAGCAGTGACTCGGGCCCGGGCTACGAGCAGTACTTC,CASSDSGPGYEQYF
TRBJ2-7,-,TRBV7-9,-,TGTGCCAGCAGCCCCGCGTGGGGTGACTACGAGCAGTACTTC,CASSPAWGDYEQYF
TRBJ2-3,-,TRBV27,-,TGTGCCAGCAGTTTTCGTGGGGGGAGCACAGATACGCAGTATTTT,CASSFRGGSTDTQYF
TRBJ2-2,-,TRBV6-5,-,TGTGCCAGCGGACAGACGAACACCGGGGAGCTGTTTTTT,CASGQTNTGELFF
TRBJ1-1,-,TRBV6-4,-,TGTGCCAGCAGCCCGGGACTCCCGGCCACTGAAGCTTTCTTT,CASSPGLPATEAFF
TRBJ2-7,-,TRBV27,-,TGTGCCAGCAGTTGGGCAAAAAACTCCTACGAGCAGTACTTC,CASSWAKNSYEQYF
TRBJ2-1,TRBD1,TRBV5-6,once,TGTGCCAGCAGAGACCGGGACAGTTCCTACAATGAGCAGTTCTTC,CASRDRDSSYNEQFF